One sample yielded the 24 T cell receptor beta chains listed below, sequenced in a study of T cell responses to AZD1222 COVID-19 vaccine. The table came from immunoSEQ multiplex PCR; TCRdb's copy has only in-frame clones and leaves some out. The data contain about 180,000 clones, around nine tenths of them singletons. This specimen was peripheral blood, taken on day 0 of AZD1222 vaccination. These receptors came from an adult in good health.

The chain joins TRBV7-8 to TRBJ2-5; D not resolved. V lost 5 bases and J lost 2, with 3 bases in between. The CDR3 contains 11 residues. Germline lookup yields CDR1 SGHVS and CDR2 FQNEAQ. The CDR3 DNA is TGTGCCAGCAGCCCACAAGAGACCCAGTACTTC. Its translation is CASSPQETQYF. The full variable domain, completed using reference TRBV7-8 and TRBJ2-5, is GAGVSQSPRYKVAKRGQDVALRCDPISGHVSLFWYQQALGQGPEFLTYFQNEAQLDKSGLPSDRFFAERPEGSVSTLKIQRTQQEDSAVYLCASSPQETQYFGPGTRLLVL.

In this sample, this clone turned up a few times. This chain uses TRBV28 with TRBJ2-7; 10 positions match TRBD2. The V gene end was trimmed by 6 bases and the J gene end by 1 base; junction bases not matched to a gene: 6. Germline CDR1 is MDHEN and CDR2 is SYDVKM. The CDR3 runs 15 residues. Here the CDR3 reads CASRKAGLASYEQYF. CDR3 sequence (DNA): TGTGCCAGCAGAAAAGCGGGACTAGCGTCCTACGAGCAGTACTTC.

The rearrangement joins TRBV28 to TRBJ1-2; the D is unclear. The CDR3 spans 14 residues. CDR1 is MDHEN, CDR2 SYDVKM, per germline. Trimming removed 2 bases at V and 0 bases at J, with 7 bases between. The CDR3 is CASSLKLTNYGYTF. The CDR3 DNA follows: TGTGCCAGCAGTTTAAAGTTAACTAACTATGGCTACACCTTC.

The chain links TRBV29-1 to TRBJ1-1; unclear D gene. Germline V lookup: CDR1 SQVTM, CDR2 ANQGSEA. Trimming removed 4 bases at V and 5 bases at J, with 5 bases between. The CDR3 covers 10 residues. CDR3 protein: CSVGGTEAFF. In nucleotides, the CDR3 is TGCAGCGTTGGAGGAACTGAAGCTTTCTTT.

The chain carries TRBV25-1 and TRBJ2-3; D remains unclear. Trimming cost V 5 bases and J 3 bases, with 3 bases left between them. Germline loops: CDR1 MGHDK, CDR2 SYGVNS. The CDR3 length is 11 residues. The CDR3 nucleotides read TGTGCCAGCAGTAGGACAGATACGCAGTATTTT. Its protein is CASSRTDTQYF.

This sequence joins TRBV5-1 and TRBJ1-2, with a tentative D call TRBD1 (5 bases). The germline V gene has CDR1 SGHRS and CDR2 YFSETQ. The V gene lost 3 bases and the J gene lost 8 bases, with 11 bases spanning the gap. The CDR3 runs to 12 residues. The CDR3 protein is CASSSGTDGYTF. The CDR3 bases are TGCGCCAGCAGCTCCGGGACGGACGGCTACACCTTC.

There are a few counts of this clone. This rearrangement joins TRBV6-2 or TRBV6-3 to TRBJ2-7, with D possibly matching TRBD2 (5 bases). V lost 5 bases and J 9 bases, leaving 14 bases between the germline ends. Germline CDR1 MNHEY, CDR2 SVGEGT. The length of the CDR3 is 12 residues. The CDR3 DNA is TGTGCCAGCAGTACCCCGGCTCGGGGGCAGTACGTC. Its translation: CASSTPARGQYV.

The chain combines TRBV15 with TRBJ1-2; possibly TRBD1 for D (6 bases). V gave up 2 bases and J gave up 4 bases, with 8 bases separating them. This CDR3 spans 13 amino acids. Germline assignment: CDR1 LNHNV and CDR2 YYDKDF (reference sequence). DNA of the CDR3: TGTGCCACCAGCAGACAGGGGATCTATGGCTACACCTTC. The encoded protein is CATSRQGIYGYTF. Full variable domain (outside the CDR3, taken from reference TRBV15 and TRBJ1-2): DAMVIQNPRYQVTQFGKPVTLSCSQTLNHNVMYWYQQKSSQAPKLLFHYYDKDFNNEADTPDNFQSRRPNTSFCFLDIRSPGLGDTAMYLCATSRQGIYGYTFGSGTRLTVV.

This chain uses TRBV7-2 with TRBJ1-2, with TRBD1 as a possible D gene (5 bases). The CDR3 contains 14 residues. The V gene's germline CDR1 is SGHTA and CDR2 FQGNSA. Trimming stripped 1 base from V and 9 bases from J, with 15 bases between. The DNA of the CDR3 is TGTGCCAGCAGCTTAGAGGGGACTGGTTCGAGCTACACCTTC. It encodes CASSLEGTGSSYTF.

The rearrangement links TRBV6-5 to TRBJ2-2; 9 nucleotides agree with TRBD1. The CDR3 contains 13 residues. V was clipped by 8 bases and J by 5 bases; unmatched bases: 3. Germline V gives CDR1 MNHEY, CDR2 SVGAGI. CDR3 amino acids: CASLTGGTGELFF. DNA of the CDR3: TGTGCCAGCTTGACAGGGGGTACCGGGGAGCTGTTTTTT.

The table lists this clone with a count of one. This chain uses TRBV4-2 with TRBJ1-2; 7 positions match TRBD1. The CDR3 totals 16 residues. V was clipped by 0 bases and J by 7 bases; unmatched bases: 11. Per germline, CDR1 LGHNA and CDR2 YNFKEQ. CDR3 in DNA: TGTGCCAGCAGCCAAGATTTGGCAGGGGGAGGCAGTGGCTACACCTTC. Protein product: CASSQDLAGGGSGYTF.

The V gene is TRBV5-8, the J gene TRBJ2-7; no clear D. This CDR3 comprises 13 residues. V lost 5 bases to trimming and J lost 2 bases, with 11 bases between them. Germline lookup yields CDR1 SGHTS and CDR2 YDEGEE. The CDR3 here is CASRFTATYEQYV. The CDR3 DNA reads TGTGCCAGCAGGTTTACAGCGACCTACGAGCAGTACGTC.

The rearrangement links TRBV30 to TRBJ2-2, with a weak D call TRBD1 (6 bases). Germline assignment: CDR1 GTSNPN and CDR2 SVGIG (reference sequence). The V and J ends lost 4 bases and 6 bases respectively, with 12 bases between them. The length of the CDR3 is 13 residues. DNA for the CDR3: TGTGCCTGGAACAAACAGGGTTCCGGGGAGCTGTTTTTT. This sequence encodes CAWNKQGSGELFF. The whole variable domain, filled in from reference TRBV30 and TRBJ2-2, reads SQTIHQWPATLVQPVGSPLSLECTVEGTSNPNLYWYRQAAGRGLQLLFYSVGIGQISSEVPQNLSASRPQDRQFILSSKKLLLSDSGFYLCAWNKQGSGELFFGEGSRLTVL.

The chain carries TRBV18 and TRBJ2-7; 8 bases match TRBD1. The V gene end was trimmed by 3 bases and the J gene end by 3 bases; junction bases not matched to a gene: 7. Germline assignment: CDR1 KGHSH and CDR2 LQKENI. The CDR3 is made up of 15 amino acids. CDR3 in amino acids: CASSPRTGSLYEQYF. In nucleotides, the CDR3 is TGTGCCAGCTCACCCCGGACAGGGTCCCTCTACGAGCAGTACTTC.

This rearrangement joins TRBV14 to TRBJ2-5, with 9 bases matching TRBD2. CDR3 length equals 15 residues. CDR1 is SGHDN and CDR2 is FVKESK in the germline V gene. V was clipped by 1 base and J by 4 bases; unmatched bases: 4. This CDR3 reads CASSQVLAGTETQYF. The CDR3 nucleotides read TGTGCCAGCAGCCAAGTGCTAGCGGGGACAGAGACCCAGTACTTC.

In this sample, this clone turned up once. The chain couples TRBV6-6 to TRBJ2-1; TRBD2 matches 11 bases. Trimming cost V 6 bases and J 3 bases; bases outside gene matches: 4. The CDR3 contains 15 residues. The germline V gene encodes CDR1 MNHNY and CDR2 SVGAGI (reference sequence). CDR3 sequence (DNA): TGTGCCAGCAGACAAGGGACTAGCGGCTACAATGAGCAGTTCTTC. Translation: CASRQGTSGYNEQFF.

This rearrangement joins TRBV18 to TRBJ2-1; D possibly corresponds to TRBD2 (6 bases). The V end lost 1 base, the J end lost 8 bases, and 9 bases lay between the germline ends. In germline, CDR1 is KGHSH, CDR2 LQKENI. This CDR3 has 13 amino acids. DNA of the CDR3: TGTGCCAGCTCACCACGGAGGGACGATGAGCAGTTCTTC. It is translated as CASSPRRDDEQFF.

This sequence joins TRBV5-6 and TRBJ2-5; 11 nucleotides agree with TRBD2. The CDR3 runs to 16 residues. The germline CDR1 and CDR2 sequences are SGHDT and YYEEEE. Trimming took 0 bases from V and 4 from J; bases not matched to a gene: 5. CDR3 sequence reads: CASSLVAGGFGETQYF. Here the CDR3 DNA reads TGTGCCAGCAGCTTGGTAGCGGGGGGGTTTGGAGAGACCCAGTACTTC.

DNA of the CDR3: TGTGCCAGCAGTATGGAGGGGACAGTCAATCAGCCCCAGCATTTT. This sequence encodes CASSMEGTVNQPQHF. The rearrangement uses TRBV5-6 and TRBJ1-5; 7 positions match TRBD1. This CDR3 has 15 residues. Germline V lookup: CDR1 SGHDT, CDR2 YYEEEE. The trim removed 5 bases at V and 3 bases at J, leaving 8 bases unmatched.

The V and J genes are TRBV5-1 and TRBJ1-1; D ambiguous. The CDR3 contains 13 residues. CDR1 is SGHRS and CDR2 is YFSETQ in the germline V gene. V gave up 5 bases and J gave up 7 bases, with 15 bases separating them. The CDR3 region is CASSSPGRVEAFF. For the CDR3, the DNA is TGCGCCAGCAGTTCCCCGGGGAGGGTTGAAGCTTTCTTT.

This chain uses TRBV5-1 with TRBJ2-5; the match to TRBD2 covers 9 bases. The CDR3 loop spans 14 amino acids. Germline V gene lookup returns CDR1 SGHRS and CDR2 YFSETQ. The V gene end was trimmed by 4 bases and the J gene end by 5 bases; junction bases not matched to a gene: 6. The CDR3: CASSVRGGSETQYF. The DNA of the CDR3 is TGCGCCAGCAGCGTGCGGGGGGGCAGTGAGACCCAGTACTTC.

This rearrangement joins TRBV19 to TRBJ1-1, with 7 nucleotides matching TRBD1. This CDR3 comprises 15 residues. V shed 0 bases and J 6 bases; nucleotides not matched to a gene: 7. Germline CDR1 and CDR2: LNHDA and SQIVND (reference sequence). CDR3: CASSIEEGAGAEAFF. The CDR3 DNA reads TGTGCCAGTAGTATAGAGGAGGGGGCCGGTGCTGAAGCTTTCTTT. Combining the CDR3 with reference TRBV19 and TRBJ1-1 gives the whole variable domain DGGITQSPKYLFRKEGQNVTLSCEQNLNHDAMYWYRQDPGQGLRLIYYSQIVNDFQKGDIAEGYSVSREKKESFPLTVTSAQKNPTAFYLCASSIEEGAGAEAFFGQGTRLTVV.

The chain uses TRBV6-6 and TRBJ2-5, with D possibly TRBD1 on 6 matching bases. V dropped 10 bases and J dropped 4 bases, with 16 bases sitting between them. The CDR3 consists of 13 residues. Germline-derived CDR1 and CDR2 are MNHNY and SVGAGI (reference sequence). The CDR3 DNA reads as TGTGCCACCCGACAGGCATTGGGAGAGACCCAGTACTTC. This encodes CATRQALGETQYF.

The chain uses TRBV7-2 and TRBJ2-1; 8 nucleotides agree with TRBD1. The J segment lost 7 bases and the V segment lost 2 bases, leaving 4 bases of the junction unmatched. Germline V gene data show CDR1 as SGHTA and CDR2 as FQGNSA. The CDR3 spans 14 residues. CDR3 sequence (DNA): TGTGCCAGCAGCTTAAGCCGACAGGGGAATGAGCAGTTCTTC. It codes for CASSLSRQGNEQFF.